The T cell receptor (beta chain) described here comes from a study of human T cells and chemical hapten exposure (dated by TCRdb to the early 2020s). About the full investigation: For sensitization, 2% DPC in acetone was applied to a roughly 2 cm by roughly 2 cm area of upper inner arm skin. Throughout the study period of roughly 24 weeks, patients also received therapeutic DPC doses to the scalp every week. Patch tests used Finn chambers with 0.01% DPC on the upper back, scored after 6 days by International Contact Dermatitis Research Group standards. Most of the patients in the cohort were female, and the cohort covered alopecia areata with under or over 50% scalp involvement, alopecia totalis and alopecia universalis. Libraries were combined into a pool for sequencing, and differences in TCR yield between samples came mainly from small differences in library volumes within the pool. Peripheral blood TCR repertoire changes were tracked in vivo in alopecia patients during primary and secondary sensitization to the hapten diphenylcyclopropenone (DPC). Blood samples were taken from patients before sensitization (week 0) and then at 2, 6 and about 24 weeks after DPC sensitization. Nearly 30 alopecia patients provided blood for TCR sequencing at one to four time points (pre-sensitization, 2, 6 and 24 weeks). General study outcomes and caveats: All patients had alopecia, a presumed autoimmune disease, so their immune response might differ from that of healthy individuals. The number of TCRs above 1 in 1000 frequency did not change with DPC sensitization; there was no evidence of global repertoire structure alterations. Repeated subsampling changed both the strength of the expansion versus patch-test correlation and the threshold at which the correlation became significant. Patch test score was positively correlated with the number of PT1 expanded TCRs, with significance at thresholds 8, 16 and 32 but not at 4. Significantly more large CDR3 similarity clusters were formed by expanded TCRs than by pre-sensitization or healthy control sets, consistent with antigen-driven responses.

The label giving this sample's time point can be read as: patch test 1, 2 weeks after DPC sensitization. This sample's treatment or condition label indicates: therapeutic diphenylcyclopropenone sensitization with weekly scalp DPC. Blood at each patch-test visit was drawn before the patch test was applied. Patients were considered eligible if aged 18 to 70, diagnosed with alopecia and deemed suitable for DPC therapy, and patients were excluded if pregnant. Total RNA was isolated from unfractionated whole blood collected in Tempus Blood RNA tubes. This clonotype was recorded at least ten times. No cognate antigen has been identified for it. Nothing much larger sits one base from this clone, and base qualities are not available. Receptors were amplified or captured by RACE. The sequencer listed for this sample is NextSeq 500. During library preparation, unique molecular identifiers were attached to individual cDNA molecules so that TCRs could be counted in a quantitative, reproducible way. For every blood RNA sample, sequencing covered both the TCR alpha and TCR beta chains. The original pipeline was this. A median of roughly 100,000 TCRs per sample was observed, with a range of roughly 23,224 to 700,000. V, J and CDR3 annotation of the TCR reads was performed with the Decombinator software suite. For PS versus PT1 abundance plots, all samples were subsampled to the same number of TCRs (28,000). TCRs were defined as expanded if absent before sensitization and observed at least eight times at the 2-week time point. TCRdb reanalyzed the raw reads on its own, using fastp at Q25 for trimming and MiXCR for clone calling, and kept in-frame beta chains. Merged by CDR3 protein, the rows form single entries marked with the most common genes and DNA. The V and J calls were determined by TCRdb, not by the authors. A total of fewer than 500,000 distinct CDR3 sequences appear in this sample, roughly 4.8% of them only once. Jointly, the top ten make up 2% to 2.5% of the sample.

The origin of this receptor is a woman in her fifties or sixties with alopecia areata. Some clones in this sample may be carry-over from other donors' samples. Sequenced material: whole blood, taken in connection with sensitization to the hapten diphenylcyclopropenone (DPC).

CDR3 sequence: CAWRGSGGWEQFF. The bases are TGTGCCTGGAGGGGGTCAGGGGGCTGGGAGCAGTTCTTC. The chain joins TRBV30 to TRBJ2-1; 8 central bases correspond to TRBD1. Reading the germline V gene (reference sequence) gives CDR1 GTSNPN and CDR2 SVGIG. Germline trimming: 3 bases from V, 10 bases from J; junction bases outside gene matches: 8. Including cysteine and phenylalanine, the CDR3 has 13 amino acids. Only CDR3 DNA is held: 39 bases, read in frame from base 1. The full variable domain, completed from the reference TRBV30 and TRBJ2-1 proteins outside the CDR3, reads SQTIHQWPATLVQPVGSPLSLECTVEGTSNPNLYWYRQAAGRGLQLLFYSVGIGQISSEVPQNLSASRPQDRQFILSSKKLLLSDSGFYLCAWRGSGGWEQFFGPGTRLTVL.